The rows below give T cell receptor beta chains drawn from one sample of a study of control samples from healthy donors and cancer patients. TCRdb's copy holds only in-frame clones and misses some; the assay was immunoSEQ multiplex PCR. Among about 140,000 clones, approximately 94% were seen once, and the ten largest hold roughly 14%. The sequenced sample consisted of blood. The receptor set was obtained from a man in his forties in good health. Both conserved end residues are part of each CDR3. Fields, in order: D gene, J gene, clone size, V gene, CDR3 DNA, CDR3 protein. D genes are given only for firm matches. The size field is filled for only some rows; it gives once, few, many or a size class.

D gene: -
J gene: TRBJ1-5
clone size: -
V gene: TRBV7-9
CDR3 DNA: TGTGCCAGCAGCTCCCTGGGGGGGTTTGCTCGCAATCAGCCCCAGCATTTT
CDR3 protein: CASSSLGGFARNQPQHF

D gene: -
J gene: TRBJ2-2
clone size: -
V gene: TRBV11-2
CDR3 DNA: TGTGCCAGCAGCTTAGTAGTAGGGACCGGGGAGCTGTTTTTT
CDR3 protein: CASSLVVGTGELFF

D gene: -
J gene: TRBJ2-7
clone size: -
V gene: TRBV18
CDR3 DNA: TGTGCCAGCTCACTCCAGGGACCATTGAGCTACGAGCAGTACTTC
CDR3 protein: CASSLQGPLSYEQYF

D gene: -
J gene: TRBJ2-5
clone size: -
V gene: TRBV7-2
CDR3 DNA: TGTGCCAGCAGCCCAGAGGTAGAGACCCAGTACTTC
CDR3 protein: CASSPEVETQYF

D gene: TRBD1
J gene: TRBJ1-6
clone size: -
V gene: TRBV7-8
CDR3 DNA: TGTGCCAGCAGCCCCCAAAGAATCGACAGGGGGCGTTCACCCCTCCACTTT
CDR3 protein: CASSPQRIDRGRSPLHF

D gene: -
J gene: TRBJ1-5
clone size: -
V gene: TRBV28
CDR3 DNA: TGTGCCAGCAGCTCCTCGATAAGCAATCAGCCCCAGCATTTT
CDR3 protein: CASSSSISNQPQHF

D gene: -
J gene: TRBJ2-7
clone size: -
V gene: TRBV2
CDR3 DNA: TGTGCCAGCAGTGAAGGCGGTGGCCGCTACGAGCAGTACTTC
CDR3 protein: CASSEGGGRYEQYF

D gene: -
J gene: TRBJ1-2
clone size: -
V gene: TRBV24-1
CDR3 DNA: TGTGCCACCAGTGCCCCCGGGGGTGGCTACACCTTC
CDR3 protein: CATSAPGGGYTF

D gene: -
J gene: TRBJ2-5
clone size: -
V gene: TRBV30
CDR3 DNA: TGTGCCTGGAGCCTAGGGAAGGGAGGGACCCAGTACTTC
CDR3 protein: CAWSLGKGGTQYF

D gene: -
J gene: TRBJ2-2
clone size: -
V gene: TRBV29-1
CDR3 DNA: TGCAGCGTCTCTGGCTCCGCAGGTGGGGAGCTGTTTTTT
CDR3 protein: CSVSGSAGGELFF

D gene: TRBD1
J gene: TRBJ2-2
clone size: once
V gene: TRBV25-1
CDR3 DNA: TGTGCCAGCAGTGGGACAGGGGACACCGGGGAGCTGTTTTTT
CDR3 protein: CASSGTGDTGELFF

D gene: TRBD1
J gene: TRBJ2-7
clone size: -
V gene: TRBV27
CDR3 DNA: TGTGCCAGCAGTCACAGGGGGGTCATCGAGCAGTACTTC
CDR3 protein: CASSHRGVIEQYF

D gene: -
J gene: TRBJ1-2
clone size: -
V gene: TRBV10-3
CDR3 DNA: TGTGCCATCAGACGGGATTTTAACTATGGCTACACCTTC
CDR3 protein: CAIRRDFNYGYTF

D gene: -
J gene: TRBJ1-1
clone size: -
V gene: TRBV7-9
CDR3 DNA: TGTGCCAGCAGCTTTTCAGTATTCGACAGGAACACTGAAGCTTTCTTT
CDR3 protein: CASSFSVFDRNTEAFF

D gene: -
J gene: TRBJ2-2
clone size: -
V gene: TRBV20-1
CDR3 DNA: TGCAGTGCTAGTCGCGGGGTTCCGAACACCGGGGAGCTGTTTTTT
CDR3 protein: CSASRGVPNTGELFF

D gene: -
J gene: TRBJ1-2
clone size: -
V gene: TRBV2
CDR3 DNA: TGTGCCATTTTCAAAGAGGGACACCACTATGGCTACACCTTC
CDR3 protein: CAIFKEGHHYGYTF

D gene: TRBD1
J gene: TRBJ1-4
clone size: -
V gene: TRBV7-2
CDR3 DNA: TGTGCCAGCAGCCCCGACCGGACAGGGACTGAAAAACTGTTTTTT
CDR3 protein: CASSPDRTGTEKLFF

D gene: -
J gene: TRBJ1-6
clone size: once
V gene: TRBV5-5
CDR3 DNA: TGTGCCAGCAGCTTGGAACCCTTTGAGAAGAAAACACTCCTCCACTTT
CDR3 protein: CASSLEPFEKKTLLHF

D gene: TRBD2
J gene: TRBJ2-3
clone size: -
V gene: TRBV24-1
CDR3 DNA: TGTGCCACCAGTGGCGCGGGAGTGGGAACAGATACGCAGTATTTT
CDR3 protein: CATSGAGVGTDTQYF

D gene: -
J gene: TRBJ1-4
clone size: -
V gene: TRBV10-3
CDR3 DNA: TGTGCCATCAGTGAGTCAGGTCCTTTTGAAAAACTGTTTTTT
CDR3 protein: CAISESGPFEKLFF

D gene: TRBD2
J gene: TRBJ2-1
clone size: -
V gene: TRBV7-3
CDR3 DNA: TGTGCCAGCAGTCAAAGGGGTAGCGGGAGCTATGAGCAGTTCTTC
CDR3 protein: CASSQRGSGSYEQFF

D gene: -
J gene: TRBJ1-2
clone size: -
V gene: TRBV6-1
CDR3 DNA: TGTGCCAGCAGTTCCCTAGGCTACACCTTC
CDR3 protein: CASSSLGYTF

D gene: TRBD2
J gene: TRBJ2-2
clone size: once
V gene: TRBV5-6
CDR3 DNA: TGTGCCAGCAGCTTGGGACTAGCGGGAGACACCGGGGAGCTGTTTTTT
CDR3 protein: CASSLGLAGDTGELFF

D gene: -
J gene: TRBJ1-4
clone size: -
V gene: TRBV14
CDR3 DNA: TGTGCCAGCAGCCACCTCGGACGGGAAAAACTGTTTTTT
CDR3 protein: CASSHLGREKLFF

D gene: -
J gene: TRBJ1-1
clone size: -
V gene: TRBV2
CDR3 DNA: TGTGCCAGCAGTGTAAAGGACAGTTACACTGAAGCTTTCTTT
CDR3 protein: CASSVKDSYTEAFF

D gene: TRBD1
J gene: TRBJ2-2
clone size: -
V gene: TRBV7-3
CDR3 DNA: TGTGCCAGCAGCTGGGGACAGGGGGCGCTTCCCGGGGAGCTGTTTTTT
CDR3 protein: CASSWGQGALPGELFF

D gene: -
J gene: TRBJ1-2
clone size: once
V gene: TRBV28
CDR3 DNA: TGTGCCAGCAGAGTTGATGGCAACTATGGCTACACCTTC
CDR3 protein: CASRVDGNYGYTF

D gene: -
J gene: TRBJ2-1
clone size: -
V gene: TRBV7-9
CDR3 DNA: TGTGCCAGCAGCCGCAAAGACAGTTACAATGAGCAGTTCTTC
CDR3 protein: CASSRKDSYNEQFF

D gene: -
J gene: TRBJ2-2
clone size: few
V gene: TRBV4-3
CDR3 DNA: TGCGCCAGCAGCCAAGAGGGGTCCGGGGAGCTGTTTTTT
CDR3 protein: CASSQEGSGELFF

D gene: -
J gene: TRBJ1-1
clone size: -
V gene: TRBV10-3
CDR3 DNA: TGTGCCATCAGTGACAGGGTCACTGAAGCTTTCTTT
CDR3 protein: CAISDRVTEAFF

D gene: TRBD1
J gene: TRBJ1-2
clone size: -
V gene: TRBV5-8
CDR3 DNA: TGTGCCAGCAGCATAAGGACAGGGGTTTATGGCTACACCTTC
CDR3 protein: CASSIRTGVYGYTF

D gene: -
J gene: TRBJ2-1
clone size: -
V gene: TRBV27
CDR3 DNA: TGTGCCAGCAGTTCCACGGACTACCATGAGCAGTTCTTC
CDR3 protein: CASSSTDYHEQFF

D gene: -
J gene: TRBJ2-2
clone size: -
V gene: TRBV4-3
CDR3 DNA: TGCGCCAGCAGCCGAGGACAATTGAACACCGGGGAGCTGTTTTTT
CDR3 protein: CASSRGQLNTGELFF

D gene: TRBD1
J gene: TRBJ2-7
clone size: -
V gene: TRBV7-3
CDR3 DNA: TGTGCCAGCAGCAGGGACAGGGGATACGAGCAGTACTTC
CDR3 protein: CASSRDRGYEQYF

D gene: -
J gene: TRBJ2-7
clone size: once
V gene: TRBV6-5
CDR3 DNA: TGTGCCAGCAAAGGACCCGCCTACGAGCAGTACTTC
CDR3 protein: CASKGPAYEQYF

D gene: -
J gene: TRBJ1-2
clone size: -
V gene: TRBV4-3
CDR3 DNA: TGCGCCAGCAGCCCGACTGGAAGTCCTAACTATGGCTACACCTTC
CDR3 protein: CASSPTGSPNYGYTF

D gene: TRBD1
J gene: TRBJ2-1
clone size: -
V gene: TRBV15
CDR3 DNA: TGTGCCACCAGCAGAGGGACAGGGGATTACAATGAGCAGTTCTTC
CDR3 protein: CATSRGTGDYNEQFF

D gene: -
J gene: TRBJ1-5
clone size: once
V gene: TRBV27
CDR3 DNA: TGTGCCAGCAGTTTTGGGTATAGCAATCAGCCCCAGCATTTT
CDR3 protein: CASSFGYSNQPQHF

D gene: TRBD1
J gene: TRBJ1-4
clone size: -
V gene: TRBV6-2/TRBV6-3
CDR3 DNA: TGTGCCAGCAGTTACTCGGACAGGGATAATGAAAAACTGTTTTTT
CDR3 protein: CASSYSDRDNEKLFF

D gene: -
J gene: TRBJ1-2
clone size: -
V gene: TRBV7-9
CDR3 DNA: TGTGCCAGCAGCCTAGCCCGGGACGGCTATGGCTACACCTTC
CDR3 protein: CASSLARDGYGYTF

D gene: -
J gene: TRBJ1-5
clone size: once
V gene: TRBV6-5
CDR3 DNA: TGTGCCAGCACGGGGTACCCCATAGGCAATCAGCCCCAGCATTTT
CDR3 protein: CASTGYPIGNQPQHF

D gene: TRBD2
J gene: TRBJ2-3
clone size: -
V gene: TRBV18
CDR3 DNA: TGTGCCAGCTCACCCGGACTAGCGGGAGCAGATACGCAGTATTTT
CDR3 protein: CASSPGLAGADTQYF

D gene: TRBD2
J gene: TRBJ2-5
clone size: -
V gene: TRBV7-9
CDR3 DNA: TGTGCCAGCAGCTCCGTGGGGGGGCAAGAGACCCAGTACTTC
CDR3 protein: CASSSVGGQETQYF

D gene: -
J gene: TRBJ2-7
clone size: -
V gene: TRBV20-1
CDR3 DNA: TGCAGTCTGGGGACCTCCTACGAGCAGTACTTC
CDR3 protein: CSLGTSYEQYF

D gene: -
J gene: TRBJ2-7
clone size: -
V gene: TRBV13
CDR3 DNA: TGTGCCAGCAGCTTATTAGATCGGAGAGCCTACGAGCAGTACTTC
CDR3 protein: CASSLLDRRAYEQYF

D gene: -
J gene: TRBJ1-1
clone size: -
V gene: TRBV4-1
CDR3 DNA: TGCGCCAGCAGCCAGAACCTAAACACTGAAGCTTTCTTT
CDR3 protein: CASSQNLNTEAFF

D gene: TRBD2
J gene: TRBJ2-1
clone size: -
V gene: TRBV9
CDR3 DNA: TGTGCCAGCAGCGAGGGACTAGCGGGAGGGCCCTCCTACAATGAGCAGTTCTTC
CDR3 protein: CASSEGLAGGPSYNEQFF

D gene: TRBD1
J gene: TRBJ1-5
clone size: -
V gene: TRBV28
CDR3 DNA: TGTGCCAGCAGACCCACGGGACAGGATAATCAGCCCCAGCATTTT
CDR3 protein: CASRPTGQDNQPQHF

D gene: -
J gene: TRBJ1-1
clone size: once
V gene: TRBV6-5
CDR3 DNA: TGTGCCAGCAGTCCAGGAGGGCATCAACTGAGGTTT
CDR3 protein: CASSPGGHQLRF

D gene: TRBD1
J gene: TRBJ1-4
clone size: -
V gene: TRBV7-9
CDR3 DNA: TGTGCCAGCAGCTGGGACAGGGGGGGAGAAAAACTGTTTTTT
CDR3 protein: CASSWDRGGEKLFF

D gene: -
J gene: TRBJ1-5
clone size: few
V gene: TRBV27
CDR3 DNA: TGTGCCAGCAGTTTCACGAGCTATAGCAATCAGCCCCAGCATTTT
CDR3 protein: CASSFTSYSNQPQHF

D gene: TRBD2
J gene: TRBJ2-1
clone size: once
V gene: TRBV5-1
CDR3 DNA: TGCGCCAGCAGTTGGCCGGGAGGTCCGCATGATGAGCAGTTCTTC
CDR3 protein: CASSWPGGPHDEQFF